A single sample is the source of the 19 T cell receptor beta chains below, sequenced in a study of blood T cell repertoires in COVID-19. The table came from immunoSEQ multiplex PCR; TCRdb's copy has only in-frame clones and leaves some out. Here the sample spans roughly 150,000 clones, roughly 85% being singletons. Sequenced input: PBMCs or T cells enriched from blood (not recorded which). Every receptor here comes from a woman between 65 and 79 years old in a cohort exposed to, infected with or recovered from COVID-19 (not recorded which).

The chain employs TRBV28 and TRBJ2-6; the D is unclear. Deletions cut 3 bases from V and 14 bases from J, with 11 bases between. The V gene's germline CDR1 is MDHEN and CDR2 SYDVKM. The CDR3 loop spans 12 amino acids. The DNA of the CDR3 is TGTGCCAGCAGTTTTAGCCCTGGTTTCCTGACTTTC. It specifies CASSFSPGFLTF.

The gene calls are TRBV9 and TRBJ2-1; TRBD2 aligns across 7 bases. The CDR3 consists of 16 residues. CDR1 and CDR2 (germline): SGDLS, YYNGEE. Trimming took 3 bases from V and 3 from J; bases not matched to a gene: 9. Here the CDR3 reads CASSAPPSSGYNEQFF. As DNA, the CDR3 is TGTGCCAGCAGCGCCCCCCCCTCTAGCGGCTACAATGAGCAGTTCTTC.

This clone was seen more than once but under ten times. CDR3 amino acids: CASSQETGYGANVLTF. CDR3 sequence (DNA): TGCGCCAGCAGCCAAGAGACAGGGTATGGGGCCAACGTCCTGACTTTC. The chain employs TRBV4-3 and TRBJ2-6, with 7 bases lining up with TRBD1. The V gene's germline CDR1 is LGHNA and CDR2 YSLEER. V lost 0 bases and J lost 3; bases outside the gene matches: 2. The CDR3 length is 16 residues.

This rearrangement joins TRBV29-1 to TRBJ2-1; TRBD1 matches 7 bases. The germline V gene has CDR1 SQVTM and CDR2 ANQGSEA. The V gene end was trimmed by 6 bases and the J gene end by 3 bases; junction bases not matched to a gene: 14. The CDR3 runs to 16 residues. As DNA, the CDR3 is TGCAGCGTCAATCCCCGGGACAGCCACCACTACAATGAGCAGTTCTTC. It translates to CSVNPRDSHHYNEQFF.

This clone was seen many times. V and J are TRBV7-8 and TRBJ1-1, with D possibly being TRBD1 (6 bases). This CDR3 has 14 amino acids. The ends were cut back, 5 bases at V and 6 bases at J, with 16 bases in the middle. From germline, CDR1 is SGHVS and CDR2 FQNEAQ. CDR3 sequence (DNA): TGTGCCAGCAGCCCACAGGGTAACTCTCCTGAAGCTTTCTTT. This encodes CASSPQGNSPEAFF.

The gene calls are TRBV18 and TRBJ1-5, with 12 bases identical to TRBD1. This CDR3 comprises 16 residues. V shed 4 bases and J 4 bases; nucleotides not matched to a gene: 5. Germline V CDR1 and CDR2: KGHSH, LQKENI. CDR3 in amino acids: CASSRGTGGLNQPQHF. CDR3 nucleotide sequence: TGTGCCAGCTCACGCGGGACAGGGGGCCTGAATCAGCCCCAGCATTTT.

This chain uses TRBV19 with TRBJ1-2, with TRBD1 matching over 8 bases. J lost 8 bases, V lost 6 bases, and 11 bases had no gene match. In germline, CDR1 is LNHDA, CDR2 SQIVND (reference sequence). This CDR3 is built from 14 residues. The CDR3 loop reads CASRDRALTNGYTF. The CDR3 region has the DNA TGTGCCAGTAGGGACAGGGCTCTAACTAACGGCTACACCTTC.

The chain employs TRBV21-1 and TRBJ1-5. TRBV21-1 is noted as a pseudogene. There are 17 residues in the CDR3. The CDR3 loop is CASTLGGGKRSNQPQHF. CDR3 nucleotides: TGTGCCAGCACTCTAGGCGGGGGAAAAAGAAGCAATCAGCCCCAGCATTTT.

V gene TRBV5-1 combines with J gene TRBJ2-2; 7 bases agree with TRBD1. V trimming: 4 bases; J trimming: 7 bases; junction bases outside the gene matches: 10. The CDR3 is 15 residues long. Per the germline V gene, CDR1 is SGHRS and CDR2 is YFSETQ. The CDR3 spells CASSPGQARNGELFF. As DNA, the CDR3 is TGCGCCAGCAGCCCAGGACAGGCTCGTAACGGGGAGCTGTTTTTT.

The rearrangement uses TRBV30 and TRBJ2-1, with 11 nucleotides matching TRBD2. Germline CDR1 and CDR2: GTSNPN and SVGIG (reference sequence). The V and J ends lost 1 base and 5 bases, in that order; junction bases with no gene match: 4. The CDR3 runs to 15 residues. CDR3 DNA sequence: TGTGCCTGGAGTGAGGGGACTAGCGGCCACAATGAGCAGTTCTTC. It codes for CAWSEGTSGHNEQFF.

The V gene is TRBV7-9, the J gene TRBJ2-7, with D maybe TRBD2 (5 bases). The CDR3 loop spans 13 amino acids. V was clipped by 1 base and J by 5 bases, with 9 bases between them. Germline CDR1 is SEHNR and CDR2 is FQNEAQ (reference sequence). The CDR3 sequence is CASSLEFGNEQYF. The CDR3 DNA reads TGTGCCAGCAGCTTAGAATTCGGGAACGAGCAGTACTTC.

The chain recombines TRBV9 with TRBJ2-5; 9 nucleotides align to TRBD1. The CDR3 contains 15 residues. V was clipped by 4 bases and J by 1 base; unmatched bases: 5. CDR1 SGDLS and CDR2 YYNGEE come from the germline V gene. The DNA of the CDR3 is TGTGCCAGCAGCCAGGGGGGACAGGGCCAAGAGACCCAGTACTTC. Translated, it gives CASSQGGQGQETQYF.

The J gene is TRBJ2-2, the V gene TRBV7-6, with D perhaps TRBD1 (6 bases). Trimming pared 1 base from V and 1 base from J, leaving 7 bases between. CDR1 and CDR2 from the germline V gene are SGHVS and FNYEAQ. This CDR3 region has 15 residues. The CDR3 here is CASSLVDRNTGELFF. The CDR3 coding sequence is TGTGCCAGCAGCTTAGTGGACAGGAACACCGGGGAGCTGTTTTTT.

The rearrangement links TRBV27 to TRBJ2-2; TRBD1 aligns across 10 bases. The CDR3 length is 15 residues. Germline-derived CDR1 and CDR2 are MNHEY and SMNVEV (reference sequence). After removal of 6 bases from V and 4 bases from J, the junction contained 5 bases not matched to a gene. Written as DNA, the CDR3 is TGTGCCAGCAGAGACAGGGGGCGCGGCACCGGGGAGCTGTTTTTT. It translates to CASRDRGRGTGELFF.

The V and J genes are TRBV6-2 or TRBV6-3 and TRBJ2-1; the D is unclear. Trimming cost V 0 bases and J 0 bases, with 9 bases left between them. The CDR3 sequence is 16 residues long. CDR1 and CDR2 (germline): MNHEY, SVGEGT. Here the CDR3 reads CASSYSARSSYNEQFF. The CDR3 DNA is TGTGCCAGCAGTTACTCGGCGAGGAGCTCCTACAATGAGCAGTTCTTC.

This chain joins TRBV11-2 and TRBJ2-1, with 13 bases aligning to TRBD2. V shed 6 bases, J shed 6 bases, and the junction held 5 bases outside the gene matches. This CDR3 contains 15 residues. Per the germline V gene, CDR1 is SGHAT and CDR2 is FQNNGV. The CDR3 DNA is TGTGCCAGCAGATGGACTAGCGGGAGCTTCAATGAGCAGTTCTTC. Translation gives CASRWTSGSFNEQFF.

The sample holds one count of this clone. The chain couples TRBV20-1 to TRBJ2-7, with 11 bases identical to TRBD2. The V gene's germline CDR1 is DFQATT and CDR2 SNEGSKA (reference sequence). The CDR3 covers 16 residues. V shed 3 bases and J 1 base; nucleotides not matched to a gene: 8. DNA of the CDR3: TGCAGTGCTAGTCCACTAGCGGGAGTGGGGTCCTACGAGCAGTACTTC. Its protein product is CSASPLAGVGSYEQYF.

The chain joins TRBV5-1 to TRBJ2-1, with 12 bases aligning to TRBD2. The V and J ends lost 7 bases and 10 bases, in that order; junction bases with no gene match: 12. This CDR3 contains 15 residues. The germline gives CDR1 SGHRS, CDR2 YFSETQ. CDR3 amino acids: CASSEVLAGGSEQFF. The CDR3 DNA follows: TGCGCCAGCTCGGAGGTCCTAGCGGGAGGGTCGGAGCAGTTCTTC.

The chain is built from TRBV4-1 and TRBJ2-2, with TRBD1 as a possible D gene (5 bases). Trimming left V 1 base short and J 1 base short, with 10 bases between. The CDR3 sequence is 16 residues long. Germline V gives CDR1 MGHRA, CDR2 YSYEKL. The CDR3 protein is CASSQVGTGNTGELFF. In nucleotides, the CDR3 is TGCGCCAGCAGCCAAGTGGGTACAGGGAACACCGGGGAGCTGTTTTTT.